The clone carrying this T cell receptor beta chain was detected a few times. Antigen specificity is unknown. Next came a second PCR, run for roughly 6 to 11 cycles, which used a sample-barcoded 5' primer along with a J-beta primer mix. TCRdb re-called the 5' RACE reads with MiXCR, one entry per CDR3 protein. In the table there are hundreds of thousands of distinct CDR3 sequences, around 24% of which are singletons. V was clipped by 6 bases and J by 4 bases; unmatched bases: 24. Germline V gene data show CDR1 as DFQATT and CDR2 as SNEGSKA (reference sequence). The CDR3 covers 18 residues. This specimen belongs to a study of blood T cells in healthy people across ages. Whole-study results and caveats: With age, beta diversity per million T cells declined roughly linearly, significantly by 30 to 50.

This sample was shared with a second study, whose subject was T cells of mothers and their children.

The sequenced sample consisted of blood. The V and J genes are TRBV20-1 and TRBJ2-7, with 7 positions matching TRBD2. The source is a boy younger than 18 in good health. The CDR3 DNA is TGCAGTGCCAAGAGCCCCTTCTCCGGGGGAGGGATCCCGTACGAGCAGTACTTC. It encodes CSAKSPFSGGGIPYEQYF.